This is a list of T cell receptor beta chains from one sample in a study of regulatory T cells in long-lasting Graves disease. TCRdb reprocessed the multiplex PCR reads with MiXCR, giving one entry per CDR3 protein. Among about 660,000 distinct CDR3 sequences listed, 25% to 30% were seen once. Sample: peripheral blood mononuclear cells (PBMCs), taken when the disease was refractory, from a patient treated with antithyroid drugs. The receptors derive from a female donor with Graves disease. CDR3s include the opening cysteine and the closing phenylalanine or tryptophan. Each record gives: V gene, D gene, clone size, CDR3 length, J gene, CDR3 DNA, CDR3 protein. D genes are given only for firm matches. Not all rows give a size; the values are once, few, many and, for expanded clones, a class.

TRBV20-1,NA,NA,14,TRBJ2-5,TGCAGTGCTGACGGGACTTCAGGGGCAGAGACCCAGTACTTC,CSADGTSGAETQYF
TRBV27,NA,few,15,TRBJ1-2,TGTGCCAGCAGTCCACGCCCCGGGACGTCCTATGGCTACACCTTC,CASSPRPGTSYGYTF
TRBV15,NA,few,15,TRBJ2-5,TGTGCCACCAGCAGAGATTTGTCTGGGCCCGAGACCCAGTACTTC,CATSRDLSGPETQYF
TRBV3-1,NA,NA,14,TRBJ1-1,TGTGCCAGCAGCCGGAGGGAGGGAAACACTGAAGCTTTCTTT,CASSRREGNTEAFF
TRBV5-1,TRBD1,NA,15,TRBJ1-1,TGCGCCAGCAGCTACAGGGGGCCCTTGAACACTGAAGCTTTCTTT,CASSYRGPLNTEAFF
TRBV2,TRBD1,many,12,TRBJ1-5,TGTGCCAGCGCGACAGGGAATCAGCCCCAGCATTTT,CASATGNQPQHF
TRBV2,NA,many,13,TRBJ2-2,TGTGCCAGCAGTGCTTCTCCGTCCGGGGAGCTGTTTTTT,CASSASPSGELFF
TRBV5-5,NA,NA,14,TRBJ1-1,TGTGCCAGCAGCTTTTCGCGGATGAACACTGAAGCTTTCTTT,CASSFSRMNTEAFF
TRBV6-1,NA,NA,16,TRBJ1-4,TGTGCCAGCAGTGTCGGGACACGGGGAACGGGTGAAAAACTGTTTTTT,CASSVGTRGTGEKLFF
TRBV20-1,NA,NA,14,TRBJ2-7,TGCAGTGCTAGAGACAGCGGGCCCTCCTACGAGCAGTACTTC,CSARDSGPSYEQYF
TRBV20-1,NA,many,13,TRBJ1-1,TGCAGTGCTAGAGATAAGATGAACACTGAAGCTTTCTTT,CSARDKMNTEAFF
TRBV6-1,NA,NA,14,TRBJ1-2,TGTGCCACCCGTCCTGGTTTGGGGCGGTATGGCTACACCTTC,CATRPGLGRYGYTF
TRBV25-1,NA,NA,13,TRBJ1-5,TGTGCCAGCAGTGAACAGGGACTTCAGCCCCAGCATTTT,CASSEQGLQPQHF
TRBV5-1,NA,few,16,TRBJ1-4,TGCGCCAGCAGCTTGGCCGGAGGGGCAACTAATGAAAAACTGTTTTTT,CASSLAGGATNEKLFF
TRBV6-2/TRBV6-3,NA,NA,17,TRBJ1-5,TGTGCCAGCAGTTACAGCCTTTCCGGGGGTAGCAATCAGCCCCAGCATTTT,CASSYSLSGGSNQPQHF
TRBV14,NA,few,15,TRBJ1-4,TGTGCCAGCAGCCGGGTGAGAGGAGGAAACGAAAAACTGTTTTTT,CASSRVRGGNEKLFF
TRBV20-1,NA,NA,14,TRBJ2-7,TGCAGTGCTAGAGCAGGGAAAAGCTCCTACGAGCAGTACTTC,CSARAGKSSYEQYF
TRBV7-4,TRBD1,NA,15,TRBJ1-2,TGTGCCAGCAGCTTAGCAGAGCACCAGGGGGATGGCTACACCTTC,CASSLAEHQGDGYTF
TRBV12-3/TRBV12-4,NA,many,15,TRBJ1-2,TGTGCCAGCAGACAGGGTTTGCGAGTCAACTATGGCTACACCTTC,CASRQGLRVNYGYTF
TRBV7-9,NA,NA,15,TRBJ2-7,TGTGCCAGCAGCTTAGGACGGGACTGGAACTACGAGCAGTACTTC,CASSLGRDWNYEQYF
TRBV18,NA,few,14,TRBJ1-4,TGTGCCAGCTCACCACCGAACGGTAATGAAAAACTGTTTTTT,CASSPPNGNEKLFF
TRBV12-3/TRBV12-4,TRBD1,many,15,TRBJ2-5,TGTGCCAGCAGTACCGGGACAGGGGGGATGGAGACCCAGTACTTC,CASSTGTGGMETQYF
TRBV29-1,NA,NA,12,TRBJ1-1,TGCAGCGTGGGGGGGATGAACACTGAAGCTTTCTTT,CSVGGMNTEAFF
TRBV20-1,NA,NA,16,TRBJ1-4,TGCAGTGCTCGACTGAGAAGAGTTGCAACTAATGAAAAACTGTTTTTT,CSARLRRVATNEKLFF
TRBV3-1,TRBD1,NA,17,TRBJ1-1,TGTGCCAGCAGCCCCCGGGACAGGGGCCTATTGAACACTGAAGCTTTCTTT,CASSPRDRGLLNTEAFF
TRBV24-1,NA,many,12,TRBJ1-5,TGTGCCACCAGTGATGGGGTACAGCCCCAGCATTTT,CATSDGVQPQHF
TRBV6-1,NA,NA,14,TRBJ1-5,TGTGCCAGCAGTGAACAGGGAGGCAGGCAGCCCCAGCATTTT,CASSEQGGRQPQHF
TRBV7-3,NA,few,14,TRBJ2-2,TGTGCCAGCAGCCAGACAGGGAACACCGGGGAGCTGTTTTTT,CASSQTGNTGELFF
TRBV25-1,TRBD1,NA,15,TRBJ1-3,TGTGCCAGCAGTGCACAGGGGATTGCTGGAAACACCATATATTTT,CASSAQGIAGNTIYF
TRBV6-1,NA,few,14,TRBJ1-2,TGTGCCAGCAGTGACGAGGGGCTTGGGACTGGCTACACCTTC,CASSDEGLGTGYTF
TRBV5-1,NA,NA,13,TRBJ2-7,TGCGCCAGCAGAACGGACAGCCTCTACGAGCAGTACTTC,CASRTDSLYEQYF
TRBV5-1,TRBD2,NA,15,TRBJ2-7,TGCGCCAGCAGCTACCTAGCGGGAGTAGAGTACGAGCAGTACTTC,CASSYLAGVEYEQYF
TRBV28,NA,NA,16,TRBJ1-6,TGTGCCAGCAGACCCGGAGGGGTGGGAAGGAATTCACCCCTCCACTTT,CASRPGGVGRNSPLHF
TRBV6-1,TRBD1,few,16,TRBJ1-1,TGTGCCAGCAGTGAGCCGACCGGGACAGGGGGCACTGAAGCTTTCTTT,CASSEPTGTGGTEAFF
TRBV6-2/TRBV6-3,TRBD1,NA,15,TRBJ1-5,TGTGCCAGCAGCGTCGACAGGGGGACGGGGCAGCCCCAGCATTTT,CASSVDRGTGQPQHF
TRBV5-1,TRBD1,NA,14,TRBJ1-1,TGCGCCAGCACCCGGACAGGACTTGACACTGAAGCTTTCTTT,CASTRTGLDTEAFF
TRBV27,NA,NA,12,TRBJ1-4,TGTGCCAGCAGTCGGGAGGGGGGAAAACTGTTTTTT,CASSREGGKLFF
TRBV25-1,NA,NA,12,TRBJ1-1,TGTGCCAGCAGTGATTTGGACACTGAAGCTTTCTTT,CASSDLDTEAFF
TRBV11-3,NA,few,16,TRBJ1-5,TGTGCCAGCAGCCGGGGGGCAGCATATAGCAATCGGCCCCAGCATTTT,CASSRGAAYSNRPQHF